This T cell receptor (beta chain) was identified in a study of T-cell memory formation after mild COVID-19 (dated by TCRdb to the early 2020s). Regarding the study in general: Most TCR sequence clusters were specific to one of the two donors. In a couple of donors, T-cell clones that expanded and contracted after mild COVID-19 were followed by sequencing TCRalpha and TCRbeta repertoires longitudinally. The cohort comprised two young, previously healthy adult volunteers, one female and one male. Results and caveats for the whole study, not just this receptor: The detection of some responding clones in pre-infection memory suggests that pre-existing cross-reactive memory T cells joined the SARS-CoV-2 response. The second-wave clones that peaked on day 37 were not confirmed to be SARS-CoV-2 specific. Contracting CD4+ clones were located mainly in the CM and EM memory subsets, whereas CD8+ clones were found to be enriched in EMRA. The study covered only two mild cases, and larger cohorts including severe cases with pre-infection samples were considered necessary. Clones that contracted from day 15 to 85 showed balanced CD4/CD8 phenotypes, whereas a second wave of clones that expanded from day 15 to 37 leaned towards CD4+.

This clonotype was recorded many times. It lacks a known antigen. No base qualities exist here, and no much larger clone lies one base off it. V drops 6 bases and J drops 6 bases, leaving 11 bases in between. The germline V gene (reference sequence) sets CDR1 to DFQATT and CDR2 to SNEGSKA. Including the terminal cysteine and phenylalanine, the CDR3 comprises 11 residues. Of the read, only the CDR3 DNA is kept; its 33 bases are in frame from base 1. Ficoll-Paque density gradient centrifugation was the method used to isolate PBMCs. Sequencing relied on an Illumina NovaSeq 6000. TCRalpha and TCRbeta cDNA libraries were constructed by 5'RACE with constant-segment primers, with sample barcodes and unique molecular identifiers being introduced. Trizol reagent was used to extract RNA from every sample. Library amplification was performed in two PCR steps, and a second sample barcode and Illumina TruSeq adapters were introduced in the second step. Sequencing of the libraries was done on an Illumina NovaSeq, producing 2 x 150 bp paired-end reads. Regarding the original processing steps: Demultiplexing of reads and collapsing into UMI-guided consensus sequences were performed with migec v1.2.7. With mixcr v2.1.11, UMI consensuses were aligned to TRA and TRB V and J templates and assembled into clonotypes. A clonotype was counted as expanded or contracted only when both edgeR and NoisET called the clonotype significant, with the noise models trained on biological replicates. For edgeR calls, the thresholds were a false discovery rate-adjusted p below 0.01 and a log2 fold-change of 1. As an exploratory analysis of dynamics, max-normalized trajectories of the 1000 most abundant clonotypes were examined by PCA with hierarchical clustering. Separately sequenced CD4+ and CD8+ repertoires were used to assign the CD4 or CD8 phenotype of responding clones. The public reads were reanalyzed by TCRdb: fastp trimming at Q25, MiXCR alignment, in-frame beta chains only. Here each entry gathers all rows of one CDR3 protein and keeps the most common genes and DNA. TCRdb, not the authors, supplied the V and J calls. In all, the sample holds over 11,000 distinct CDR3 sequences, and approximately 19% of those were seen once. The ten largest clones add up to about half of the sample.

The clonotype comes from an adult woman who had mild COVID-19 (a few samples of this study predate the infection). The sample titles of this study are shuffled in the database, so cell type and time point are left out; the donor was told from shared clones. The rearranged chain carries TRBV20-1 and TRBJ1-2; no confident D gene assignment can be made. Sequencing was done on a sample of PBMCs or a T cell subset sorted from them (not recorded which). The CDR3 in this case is CSAQEINGYTF. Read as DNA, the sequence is TGCAGTGCCCAGGAAATTAATGGCTACACCTTC.